This TCR beta chain is drawn from a study of beta chain features in type 1 diabetes. After removal of 5 bases from V and 2 bases from J, the junction contained 5 bases not matched to a gene. Germline CDR1 and CDR2: SGHVS and FNYEAQ. The CDR3 is 14 residues long. Expressed TCRB transcripts got sequenced, as all isolated RNA was reverse transcribed. Some clones are missing from TCRdb's copy, which holds only in-frame ones; the method was immunoSEQ multiplex PCR. The sample carries about 240,000 clones, approximately 15% recorded once. Turning to this clone: The antigen is undetermined.

About 110 mL of blood, on average, came from one heparinised draw per donor. CD4+ naive, central memory, regulatory and stem cell-like memory subsets were isolated by sorting on CD45RO/CCR7/CD25/CD127/CD95/CD27. Notes on the study in general: Diminished insertions and augmented deletions at VDJ junctions characterized type 1 diabetes patients. Within each of all four CD4+ subsets, Type 1 diabetes patients had TCRB CDR3s that were moderately but significantly shorter. HLA influence on TCRB rearrangement stayed unresolved here.

The receptor was derived from a man aged 30 to 45 with type 1 diabetes. V is TRBV7-6 and J is TRBJ2-7; 8 bases map to TRBD1. The sample taken for sequencing was naive CD4+ T cells from blood. The CDR3 DNA follows: TGTGCCAGCAGCCCCGGGACAGGACCCTACGAGCAGTACTTC. Its translation: CASSPGTGPYEQYF.